The 23 T cell receptor beta chains below were found in one sample sequenced in a study of molecular identifiers for immune sequencing clone quantification. One entry per CDR3 protein, called by TCRdb with MiXCR from the PCR reads. This sample has about 320,000 distinct CDR3 sequences, with over 20% found just once. The sample taken for sequencing was naive CD8+ T cells from blood, with Jurkat cell RNA spiked in. Subset noted: FACS-sorted CD8+CD4-CCR7+CD45RA+ naive T cells. All receptors come from a human donor in good health. Some libraries in this study had Jurkat cell RNA spiked in.

The chain carries TRBV6-2 or TRBV6-3 and TRBJ2-7; D perhaps matches TRBD2 (5 bases). The CDR3 contains 14 residues. Trimming shortened V by 5 bases and J by 2 bases, and 13 bases separated the two germline ends. Germline V gene data show CDR1 as MNHEY and CDR2 as SVGEGT. CDR3 amino acids: CASSKAGIAYEQYF. CDR3 bases: TGTGCCAGCAGTAAAGCCGGGATTGCCTACGAGCAGTACTTC.

The V call is TRBV6-2 or TRBV6-3, the J call TRBJ2-7, with 14 positions matching TRBD2. Per the germline V gene, CDR1 is MNHEY and CDR2 is SVGEGT. The length of the CDR3 is 14 residues. V shed 7 bases, J shed 4 bases, and the junction held 3 bases outside the gene matches. The CDR3 DNA sequence: TGTGCCAGCACCGGACTAGCGGGAGGTTACGAGCAGTACTTC. Residues: CASTGLAGGYEQYF.

This clonotype was found a few times. The gene calls are TRBV7-9 and TRBJ2-1, with D unclear. Deletions cut 2 bases from V and 10 bases from J, with 9 bases between. Germline loops: CDR1 SEHNR, CDR2 FQNEAQ (reference sequence). This CDR3 contains 12 residues. The CDR3 sequence: CASSLRQREQFF. CDR3 nucleotide sequence: TGTGCCAGCAGCTTAAGACAACGGGAGCAGTTCTTC. The full variable domain, rest sourced from reference TRBV7-9 and TRBJ2-1, is DTGVSQNPRHKITKRGQNVTFRCDPISEHNRLYWYRQTLGQGPEFLTYFQNEAQLEKSRLLSDRFSAERPKGSFSTLEIQRTEQGDSAMYLCASSLRQREQFFGPGTRLTVL.

Only a few counts were recorded for this clonotype. This chain links TRBV4-1 with TRBJ2-3; possibly TRBD1 for D (5 bases). The CDR3 spans 17 residues. Trimming cost V 0 bases and J 2 bases, with 15 bases left between them. Germline loops: CDR1 MGHRA, CDR2 YSYEKL. The CDR3 nucleotides are TGCGCCAGCAGCCAAGAGAAGTTGGACACCTACACAGATACGCAGTATTTT. Amino acid sequence: CASSQEKLDTYTDTQYF.

This clonotype showed up many times. CDR3 sequence (DNA): TGCGCCAGCAGCTTTATGGACAGGGCTGCCGGGGAGCTGTTTTTT. Residues: CASSFMDRAAGELFF. The chain has TRBV5-1 and TRBJ2-2, with 8 nucleotides matching TRBD1. Germline CDR1 SGHRS, CDR2 YFSETQ. V was clipped by 2 bases and J by 6 bases; unmatched bases: 6. CDR3 size: 15 residues.

In this sample, this clonotype turned up a few times. The chain is built from TRBV27 and TRBJ2-4; D possibly corresponds to TRBD2 (6 bases). CDR1 is MNHEY, CDR2 SMNVEV, per germline (reference sequence). V dropped 3 bases and J dropped 9 bases, with 15 bases sitting between them. The CDR3 contains 14 residues. CDR3 protein: CASSFGRDFGIQYF. As DNA, the CDR3 is TGTGCCAGCAGTTTCGGCAGGGACTTTGGCATTCAGTACTTC.

V usage is TRBV6-5 and J usage is TRBJ1-1; the D gene is possibly TRBD1 (5 bases). Germline V gene lookup returns CDR1 MNHEY and CDR2 SVGAGI. Trimming stripped 10 bases from V and 0 bases from J, with 24 bases between. This CDR3 contains 17 residues. CDR3 sequence reads: CATRTQGPALMNTEAFF. DNA for the CDR3: TGTGCCACCAGAACTCAGGGACCCGCTCTTATGAACACTGAAGCTTTCTTT.

This clonotype was seen a handful of times. This chain connects TRBV7-9 to TRBJ2-7; D uncertain. The CDR3 is 12 residues long. V was cut by 7 bases and J by 5 bases, with 12 bases left in between. Per the germline V gene, CDR1 is SEHNR and CDR2 is FQNEAQ (reference sequence). CDR3 residues: CASMYAGNEQYF. CDR3 coding DNA: TGTGCCAGCATGTACGCCGGAAACGAGCAGTACTTC.

This clonotype was seen a few times. The chain is built from TRBV19 and TRBJ2-7; no reliable D call. CDR1 LNHDA and CDR2 SQIVND come from the germline V gene (reference sequence). The length of the CDR3 is 15 residues. Trimming shortened V by 5 bases and J by 3 bases, and 17 bases separated the two germline ends. DNA for the CDR3: TGTGCCAGTAGTCCCTCATCCCGAGAGATCTACGAGCAGTACTTC. Protein sequence: CASSPSSREIYEQYF.

A few counts support this clonotype. This CDR3 reads CASSMGAGAQETQYF. CDR3 sequence (DNA): TGTGCCAGTAGTATGGGCGCGGGAGCCCAAGAGACCCAGTACTTC. This chain links TRBV19 with TRBJ2-5, with 7 nucleotides matching TRBD2. V shed 3 bases, J shed 1 base, and the junction held 5 bases outside the gene matches. This CDR3 spans 15 amino acids. Germline V gene sequence: CDR1 LNHDA, CDR2 SQIVND (reference sequence). The full variable domain, its missing parts supplied by reference TRBV19 and TRBJ2-5, is DGGITQSPKYLFRKEGQNVTLSCEQNLNHDAMYWYRQDPGQGLRLIYYSQIVNDFQKGDIAEGYSVSREKKESFPLTVTSAQKNPTAFYLCASSMGAGAQETQYFGPGTRLLVL.

This clonotype was seen repeatedly, ten times or more. V gene TRBV12-3 or TRBV12-4 combines with J gene TRBJ1-3; D remains ambiguous. The CDR3 sequence is 12 residues long. With 5 bases removed from V and 4 bases from J, the gap between germline ends came to 6 bases. The DNA for the CDR3 is TGTGCCAGCAGTCCGGCGGGAAACACCATATATTTT. Translated, it gives CASSPAGNTIYF.

The rearrangement uses TRBV4-3 and TRBJ2-7; D is unresolved. This CDR3 has 14 amino acids. Germline V gene sequence: CDR1 LGHNA, CDR2 YSLEER. V was clipped by 11 bases and J by 4 bases, with 21 bases between them. For the CDR3, the DNA is TGCGCCCGCCGCCACCGCCGGGTGGGGTACGAGCAGTACTTC. This codes for CARRHRRVGYEQYF.

This clonotype was detected ten times or more. The chain is built from TRBV4-3 and TRBJ1-4; D gene unclear. The germline V gene has CDR1 LGHNA and CDR2 YSLEER. V was trimmed by 4 bases and J by 0 bases, leaving 9 bases between them. This CDR3 comprises 15 residues. The CDR3 DNA reads TGCGCCAGCAGCCCCTTCTGGGCAACTAATGAAAAACTGTTTTTT. Translated: CASSPFWATNEKLFF.

This clonotype appeared a few times. CDR3 loop: CASSRVGVQGPNQPQHF. CDR3 DNA: TGTGCCAGCAGCCGGGTTGGGGTACAGGGCCCCAATCAGCCCCAGCATTTT. The chain couples TRBV27 to TRBJ1-5; possibly TRBD1 for D (6 bases). The CDR3 loop spans 17 amino acids. Germline CDR1 is MNHEY and CDR2 is SMNVEV (reference sequence). The ends were cut back, 6 bases at V and 3 bases at J, with 21 bases in the middle.

To note about this clonotype: One end of the junction fails to match germline, which may point to a read error. This chain connects TRBV11-2 to TRBJ2-1, with a weak D call TRBD2 (5 bases). The CDR3 is made up of 13 amino acids. The germline CDR1 and CDR2 sequences are SGHAT and FQNNGV. The CDR3 DNA is TGTGCCGGCAGCTTAACGGGGAACGATGAGCAGTTCTTC. It translates to CAGSLTGNDEQFF. Using reference TRBV11-2 and TRBJ2-1 for the parts outside the CDR3, the full variable domain is EAGVAQSPRYKIIEKRQSVAFWCNPISGHATLYWYQQILGQGPKLLIQFQNNGVVDDSQLPKDRFSAERLKGVDSTLKIQPAKLEDSAVYLCAGSLTGNDEQFFGPGTRLTVL.

A few counts support this clonotype. The V gene is TRBV11-2, the J gene TRBJ2-7, with a tentative D call TRBD2 (6 bases). Germline loops: CDR1 SGHAT, CDR2 FQNNGV. Trimming stripped 5 bases from V and 5 bases from J, with 22 bases between. The CDR3 has 16 residues. The CDR3 spells CASSPFVGGQEHEQYF. The CDR3, as DNA: TGTGCCAGCAGCCCTTTCGTAGGAGGGCAGGAGCACGAGCAGTACTTC.

This clonotype has ten or more counts. The J gene is TRBJ2-7, the V gene TRBV5-1; 8 bases line up with TRBD2. Trimming removed 7 bases from V and 0 bases from J; junction bases left unmatched: 3. The CDR3 is 13 residues long. Germline assignment: CDR1 SGHRS and CDR2 YFSETQ. CDR3 loop: CASREGSSYEQYF. For the CDR3, the DNA is TGCGCCAGCCGGGAGGGAAGCTCCTACGAGCAGTACTTC.

Many counts were recorded for this clonotype. The rearrangement uses TRBV6-8 and TRBJ2-2; D is perhaps TRBD2 (5 bases). V shed 3 bases and J shed 4 bases, with 15 bases lying between them. This CDR3 contains 16 residues. The germline gives CDR1 MNHGY, CDR2 SAAAGT. The CDR3 nucleotides are TGTGCCAGCAGTTATGGCCCGCGAGCGGTCACCGGGGAGCTGTTTTTT. This encodes CASSYGPRAVTGELFF.

This rearrangement joins TRBV12-3 or TRBV12-4 to TRBJ2-5, with 8 bases lining up with TRBD2. This CDR3 has 15 amino acids. The V gene end was trimmed by 6 bases and the J gene end by 6 bases; junction bases not matched to a gene: 12. This CDR3 is CASSPVSGGPKTQYF. The CDR3 DNA reads TGTGCCAGCAGCCCTGTCAGCGGGGGACCGAAGACCCAGTACTTC.

V and J are TRBV27 and TRBJ2-7; tentatively, D is TRBD2 (5 bases). Germline lookup yields CDR1 MNHEY and CDR2 SMNVEV (reference sequence). The CDR3 is made up of 16 amino acids. V was cut by 6 bases and J by 3 bases, with 21 bases left in between. CDR3 amino acids: CASSQMPGLINYEQYF. CDR3 DNA: TGTGCCAGCAGCCAAATGCCCGGACTTATTAACTACGAGCAGTACTTC.

This clonotype was picked up a small number of times. A read error may produce the germline difference seen at one junction end. The V call is TRBV12-5, the J call TRBJ2-3, with 9 positions matching TRBD1. This CDR3 spans 15 amino acids. CDR1 is LGHNT and CDR2 is FRNRAP in the germline V gene. CDR3 sequence reads: CANGLDRGVADTQYF. The CDR3 coding sequence is TGTGCTAATGGTTTGGACAGGGGCGTCGCAGATACGCAGTATTTT.

The chain uses TRBV12-3 or TRBV12-4 and TRBJ2-3; 8 bases fit TRBD1. This CDR3 is built from 16 residues. J was trimmed by 5 bases and V by 10 bases; bases with no gene match: 17. The CDR3 DNA sequence: TGTGCCACAGATACGGCAGGGGGCATTTTGAAAGATACGCAGTATTTT. It is translated as CATDTAGGILKDTQYF.

In this sample, this clonotype turned up a few times. The chain has TRBV5-5 and TRBJ2-3; 9 nucleotides align to TRBD2. This CDR3 comprises 18 residues. V was pared by 1 base and J by 5 bases, with 14 bases of the junction left unmatched. Germline loops: CDR1 SGHKS, CDR2 YYEKEE (reference sequence). CDR3 DNA: TGTGCCAGCAGCTTGAGTCTAGCGGGGAGTTCCGTTGTAGATACGCAGTATTTT. It is translated as CASSLSLAGSSVVDTQYF.